The clone carrying this T cell receptor (beta chain) was picked up many times. Newly diagnosed hyperthyroidism, duration under 2 months, in patients aged 18 to 65. Before ophthalmopathy appeared, progressors gave blood at initial hyperthyroidism diagnosis. What was amplified from RNA transcripts were TCR beta CDR3 regions. The TCR CDR3 was amplified in a first-round RT-PCR using the HTBI primer set. TCRdb recomputed calls from the multiplex PCR reads with MiXCR, one row per CDR3 protein. This table has fewer than 400,000 distinct CDR3 sequences, 15% to 19% appearing once. The data originate from a study of T cells in Graves' hyperthyroidism and ophthalmopathy. Specimen: blood. This clonotype was sampled from a woman between 18 and 29 years old with Graves' hyperthyroidism that later progressed to Graves' ophthalmopathy.

CDR3 DNA: TGCAGTGCTAGAGGCCGGGACAGGGCTTACTATGCGGGAACCTTC. Its translation is CSARGRDRAYYAGTF. The J gene is TRBJ1-2, the V gene TRBV20-1; 9 nucleotides align to TRBD1. The CDR3 covers 15 residues. Trimming removed 1 base from V and 14 bases from J; junction bases left unmatched: 17. Germline loops: CDR1 DFQATT, CDR2 SNEGSKA (reference sequence).